The TCR beta chain under discussion was sequenced for a study of vaccination effects on CD4 cells after COVID-19. Assay: immunoSEQ multiplex PCR; the TCRdb copy retains only in-frame clones and omits some. The sample records around 16,000 clones, about 78% being singletons. Using viral peptide pools, the ViraFEST assay grew out antigen-specific CD4+ T cells prior to sequencing. Isolating CD4+ T cells followed approximately 9 days of culture. Participants received two doses of either the BNT162b2 or mRNA-1273 vaccine. None of the vaccinated had previously contracted SARS-CoV-2, and their nucleocapsid antibodies tested negative. Days 3 and 7 were when half the medium was replaced with IL-2 medium. To note about this clone: Antigen specificity is unknown.

V lost 6 bases and J lost 4; bases outside the gene matches: 29. The CDR3 is 21 residues long. Germline CDR1 reads SGHDN; CDR2 reads FVKESK. This chain links TRBV14 with TRBJ1-2, with 7 bases lining up with TRBD1. The receptor's source is a human donor who received a COVID-19 vaccine. The source material was CD4+ T cells from PBMCs cultured with HCoV-NL63 spike peptides, sampled after COVID-19 vaccination. For the CDR3, the DNA is TGTGCCAGCAGAGATCGACTGCCCGGACAGGAATTTACTCTCGGCGTCTATGGCTACACCTTC. It encodes CASRDRLPGQEFTLGVYGYTF.